These 27 T cell receptor beta chains were all obtained from the same sample, sequenced in a study of cytomegalovirus exposure and HLA in healthy donors. In the PCR, 60 Vbeta and 13 Jbeta primers were used. Using immunoSEQ multiplex PCR, the repertoire was profiled, and TCRdb retains in-frame clones only, with some absent. The sample shows some 110,000 clones, and about 4% sits with its ten largest clones. Sequenced sample: PBMCs. Receptor source: a young man in good health and CMV-seronegative.

The gene calls are TRBV19 and TRBJ1-1, with D perhaps TRBD1 (6 bases). This CDR3 is built from 13 residues. Looked up from germline, CDR1 is LNHDA and CDR2 is SQIVND (reference sequence). V shed 8 bases and J shed 0 bases, with 10 bases lying between them. DNA for the CDR3: TGTGCCAGTTCAGGGGTTATGAACACTGAAGCTTTCTTT. It yields the protein CASSGVMNTEAFF.

The V and J genes are TRBV5-6 and TRBJ1-5; TRBD1 is a possible D gene (5 bases). The CDR3 extends over 15 amino acids. The germline CDR1 and CDR2 sequences are SGHDT and YYEEEE. Trimming removed 1 base at V and 5 bases at J, with 13 bases between. CDR3 bases: TGTGCCAGCAGCTTGCCCCGGCAGGGTCATCAGCCCCAGCATTTT. Translated: CASSLPRQGHQPQHF.

The chain combines TRBV7-3 with TRBJ2-5; the D is unclear. Per germline, CDR1 SGHTA and CDR2 FQGTGA. The germline V and J ends were trimmed by 1 base and 5 bases, with 8 bases remaining between them. This CDR3 contains 13 residues. The CDR3 loop reads CASSLSFQETQYF. CDR3 DNA sequence: TGTGCCAGCAGCTTAAGTTTCCAGGAGACCCAGTACTTC.

The chain carries TRBV15 and TRBJ2-3; TRBD1 agrees at 8 bases. The length of the CDR3 is 14 residues. Germline CDR1 LNHNV, CDR2 YYDKDF (reference sequence). Losses at the gene ends were 3 bases for V and 6 bases for J; bases not matched to a gene: 5. In DNA, the CDR3 is TGTGCCACCAGCAGTCTTCAGGGGGCTGATACGCAGTATTTT. The encoded protein is CATSSLQGADTQYF.

The chain carries TRBV9 and TRBJ2-1, with a possible D match to TRBD1 (6 bases). This CDR3 is 15 amino acids long. V lost 1 base to trimming and J lost 2 bases, with 10 bases between them. Looked up from germline, CDR1 is SGDLS and CDR2 is YYNGEE. The CDR3 sequence is CASSVTSGAYNEQFF. In nucleotides, the CDR3 is TGTGCCAGCAGCGTAACTTCAGGGGCCTACAATGAGCAGTTCTTC.

The rearrangement uses TRBV5-4 and TRBJ1-2; TRBD1 matches at 10 bases. Germline-derived CDR1 and CDR2 are SGHNT and YYREEE (reference sequence). The CDR3 totals 16 residues. V was clipped by 4 bases and J by 8 bases; unmatched bases: 14. The CDR3 reads CASSVGQGLTVGGYTF. CDR3 coding DNA: TGTGCCAGCAGCGTGGGACAGGGGCTCACGGTGGGAGGCTACACCTTC.

This rearrangement joins TRBV7-9 to TRBJ1-1, with a tentative D call TRBD1 (5 bases). Trimming removed 3 bases from V and 2 bases from J, with 7 bases in between. CDR3 size: 13 residues. Per the germline V gene, CDR1 is SEHNR and CDR2 is FQNEAQ (reference sequence). The CDR3 spells CASSFDSNTEAFF. The CDR3, as DNA: TGTGCCAGCAGCTTCGACAGTAACACTGAAGCTTTCTTT.

The chain employs TRBV5-1 and TRBJ2-7; D possibly corresponds to TRBD1 (6 bases). CDR1 is SGHRS, CDR2 YFSETQ, per germline. Trimming removed 0 bases from V and 1 base from J, with 11 bases in between. The CDR3 length is 15 residues. The CDR3 is CASSLAPGTSYEQYF. The CDR3 DNA reads as TGCGCCAGCAGCTTGGCTCCAGGGACATCCTACGAGCAGTACTTC.

J is TRBJ1-1 and V is TRBV5-1; D is unresolved. Germline V gene sequence: CDR1 SGHRS, CDR2 YFSETQ. Trimming pared 0 bases from V and 6 bases from J, leaving 9 bases between. The CDR3 spans 13 residues. The CDR3, as DNA: TGCGCCAGCAGCTTGGGGGCTGACGCTGAAGCTTTCTTT. Translation: CASSLGADAEAFF.

In regard to this clone: At one end the junction does not follow the germline gene, possibly because of a read error. The chain's CDR3 is CASRLQDRAGKLLF. CDR3 nucleotides: TGTGCCAGCAGGCTTCAGGACAGGGCGGGAAAACTGCTTTTT. The rearrangement joins TRBV6-5 to TRBJ1-4; 8 positions agree with TRBD1. Germline V gives CDR1 MNHEY, CDR2 SVGAGI. CDR3 length: 14 residues.

The chain uses TRBV9 and TRBJ2-5; D not certain. V dropped 1 base and J dropped 1 base, with 11 bases sitting between them. The CDR3 sequence is 15 residues long. The V gene's germline CDR1 is SGDLS and CDR2 YYNGEE. This chain's CDR3 is CASSVSGLGQETQYF. CDR3 sequence (DNA): TGTGCCAGCAGCGTAAGTGGGCTGGGCCAAGAGACCCAGTACTTC.

This chain links TRBV7-8 with TRBJ1-2; no definite D call. The germline V gene has CDR1 SGHVS and CDR2 FQNEAQ. This CDR3 has 14 amino acids. V lost 0 bases to trimming and J lost 8 bases, with 13 bases between them. CDR3 amino acids: CASSLAQAVRGYTF. Written as DNA, the CDR3 is TGTGCCAGCAGCTTAGCGCAGGCAGTTCGCGGCTACACCTTC.

V gene TRBV5-4 combines with J gene TRBJ1-2, with 7 bases lining up with TRBD1. This CDR3 comprises 15 residues. The germline gives CDR1 SGHNT, CDR2 YYREEE (reference sequence). V shed 3 bases and J 0 bases; nucleotides not matched to a gene: 5. The CDR3 bases are TGTGCCAGCAGCTCCGGGACAGCCACTAACTATGGCTACACCTTC. Its translation is CASSSGTATNYGYTF.

The DNA of the CDR3 is TGTGCCAGCAGCCAAGGACTAGCGGGTGTCACAGATACGCAGTATTTT. This encodes CASSQGLAGVTDTQYF. The chain carries TRBV4-2 and TRBJ2-3; 10 nucleotides line up with TRBD2. Germline V lookup: CDR1 LGHNA, CDR2 YNFKEQ. CDR3 length: 16 residues. The ends lost 1 base at V and 2 bases at J; junction bases unmatched: 3.

The chain joins TRBV19 to TRBJ2-7; a possible D gene is TRBD2 (5 bases). The germline V gene has CDR1 LNHDA and CDR2 SQIVND (reference sequence). Trimming shortened V by 5 bases and J by 0 bases, and 17 bases separated the two germline ends. The CDR3 consists of 16 residues. As DNA, the CDR3 is TGTGCCAGTAGTCCATGGAGGACTGATTTCTCCTACGAGCAGTACTTC. Translating gives CASSPWRTDFSYEQYF.

The J gene is TRBJ2-3, the V gene TRBV7-9, with TRBD2 identical over 11 bases. CDR1 SEHNR and CDR2 FQNEAQ come from the germline V gene (reference sequence). V trimming: 8 bases; J trimming: 5 bases; junction bases outside the gene matches: 9. The CDR3 is 15 residues long. The DNA of the CDR3 is TGTGCCAGCTCAAAGACTAGCGGGGTGGGAGATACGCAGTATTTT. This gives the protein CASSKTSGVGDTQYF. The full variable domain, rest sourced from reference TRBV7-9 and TRBJ2-3, is DTGVSQNPRHKITKRGQNVTFRCDPISEHNRLYWYRQTLGQGPEFLTYFQNEAQLEKSRLLSDRFSAERPKGSFSTLEIQRTEQGDSAMYLCASSKTSGVGDTQYFGPGTRLTVL.

Details on this clone: At the DNA level, this CDR3 is encoded by other sequences in the same sample as well. The genes are TRBV9 and TRBJ2-1; TRBD2 is a possible D gene (5 bases). The length of the CDR3 is 14 residues. Deletions cut 2 bases from V and 0 bases from J, with 6 bases between. Germline lookup yields CDR1 SGDLS and CDR2 YYNGEE. CDR3 coding DNA: TGTGCCAGCAGCGTGGGGAGCTCCTACAATGAGCAGTTCTTC. It specifies CASSVGSSYNEQFF.

The rearrangement joins TRBV5-1 to TRBJ1-1; 10 nucleotides agree with TRBD1. Germline V gene data show CDR1 as SGHRS and CDR2 as YFSETQ. There are 14 residues in the CDR3. After removal of 4 bases from V and 5 bases from J, the junction contained 5 bases not matched to a gene. CDR3 bases: TGCGCCAGCAGCGCGGACAGGGGGACAACTGAAGCTTTCTTT. It specifies CASSADRGTTEAFF.

The rearrangement uses TRBV5-1 and TRBJ1-2; D is possibly TRBD1 (5 bases). CDR3 size: 13 residues. V lost 3 bases to trimming and J lost 4 bases, with 10 bases between them. Germline V CDR1 and CDR2: SGHRS, YFSETQ. The CDR3 loop reads CASSWWGGYGYTF. In nucleotides, the CDR3 is TGCGCCAGCAGCTGGTGGGGGGGCTATGGCTACACCTTC. Drawing the rest from reference TRBV5-1 and TRBJ1-2, the complete variable domain is KAGVTQTPRYLIKTRGQQVTLSCSPISGHRSVSWYQQTPGQGLQFLFEYFSETQRNKGNFPGRFSGRQFSNSRSEMNVSTLELGDSALYLCASSWWGGYGYTFGSGTRLTVV.

The rearrangement links TRBV7-2 to TRBJ1-5; 8 positions agree with TRBD1. V trimming: 4 bases; J trimming: 6 bases; junction bases outside the gene matches: 8. CDR1 is SGHTA and CDR2 is FQGNSA in the germline V gene. The CDR3 totals 15 residues. CDR3 bases: TGTGCCAGCAGCTCGACAAGTGACAGGGGTCAGCCCCAGCATTTT. Translated, it gives CASSSTSDRGQPQHF. Looking up the rest from reference TRBV7-2 and TRBJ1-5 gives the full variable domain: GAGVSQSPSNKVTEKGKDVELRCDPISGHTALYWYRQSLGQGLEFLIYFQGNSAPDKSGLPSDRFSAERTGGSVSTLTIQRTQQEDSAVYLCASSSTSDRGQPQHFGDGTRLSIL.

This chain connects TRBV6-1 to TRBJ2-7, with D perhaps matching TRBD2 (6 bases). Between the trimmed V and J ends, which lost 3 bases and 2 bases, there was a span of 11 bases. Germline V CDR1 and CDR2: MNHNS, SASEGT. This CDR3 has 14 residues. The CDR3: CASSDGTPPYEQYF. The DNA for the CDR3 is TGTGCCAGCAGTGACGGGACTCCACCCTACGAGCAGTACTTC.

The CDR3, as DNA: TGTGCCAGCTCACCACAGGGGGCAGATACGCAGTATTTT. This translates into CASSPQGADTQYF. J is TRBJ2-3 and V is TRBV18; tentative D call: TRBD1 (6 bases). Trimming stripped 1 base from V and 4 bases from J, with 6 bases between. Germline CDR1 KGHSH, CDR2 LQKENI. The CDR3 has 13 amino acids.

The chain has TRBV6-5 and TRBJ1-1, with D possibly TRBD1 on 6 matching bases. The CDR3 spans 15 residues. V was shortened by 2 bases and J by 4 bases, with 14 bases between the two germline ends. CDR1 and CDR2 (germline): MNHEY, SVGAGI. The CDR3 loop reads CASSYNTGWITEAFF. The CDR3 region has the DNA TGTGCCAGCAGTTACAACACAGGGTGGATCACTGAAGCTTTCTTT.

The V call is TRBV4-1, the J call TRBJ2-1, with TRBD2 identical over 9 bases. Unmatched junction bases numbered 5, after V lost 3 bases and J lost 2 bases. The CDR3 has 16 residues. CDR1 is MGHRA, CDR2 YSYEKL, per germline. The CDR3 DNA sequence: TGCGCCAGCAGCCACGAAGCGGGGGGAGCCTACAATGAGCAGTTCTTC. This translates into CASSHEAGGAYNEQFF.

V and J are TRBV19 and TRBJ2-7; D call uncertain. Between the trimmed V and J ends, which lost 4 bases and 3 bases, there was a span of 10 bases. Germline CDR1 and CDR2: LNHDA and SQIVND (reference sequence). The CDR3 totals 13 residues. The CDR3 is CASSSGPSYEQYF. As DNA, the CDR3 is TGTGCCAGTAGTAGTGGGCCCAGCTACGAGCAGTACTTC.

CDR3 amino acids: CASSPGRAGANVLTF. As DNA, the CDR3 is TGCGCCAGCAGCCCAGGGAGGGCTGGGGCCAACGTCCTGACTTTC. V gene TRBV5-1 combines with J gene TRBJ2-6; TRBD2 aligns across 7 bases. J lost 2 bases, V lost 4 bases, and 3 bases had no gene match. Germline V gives CDR1 SGHRS, CDR2 YFSETQ. The CDR3 is 15 amino acids.

The chain combines TRBV7-3 with TRBJ1-2; 8 positions match TRBD1. The length of the CDR3 is 13 residues. Unmatched junction bases numbered 4, after V lost 3 bases and J lost 7 bases. Germline CDR1 and CDR2: SGHTA and FQGTGA. CDR3 DNA sequence: TGTGCCAGCAGCTTGGACAGGGAGAGTGGCTACACCTTC. Encoded protein: CASSLDRESGYTF.